This T cell receptor beta chain was obtained from a study of T cell responses to AZD1222 COVID-19 vaccine. Overall study findings and caveats: There were mostly white British donors and more females than males, and clonal diversity was possibly underestimated. The peak T cell response came first, and repertoires were sampled only after it. Baseline serology detected seropositivity in only six AZD1222 recipients.

This CDR3 contains 14 residues. Germline CDR1 and CDR2: MDHEN and SYDVKM. V was shortened by 3 bases and J by 4 bases, with 12 bases between the two germline ends. This table comes from immunoSEQ multiplex PCR, and its TCRdb copy is limited to in-frame clones, with some not included. Of around 83,000 clones in the sample, 75% to 95% are singletons; the top ten hold 5% to 5.5%. Some second doses came at about 4 weeks and others at about 12 weeks; these were pooled. As for this clone: Its target is not known.

The gene calls are TRBV28 and TRBJ1-1, with a weak D call TRBD1 (5 bases). The source is an adult who received the AZD1222 COVID-19 vaccine. The specimen was peripheral blood, collected 28 days after the second AZD1222 dose. CDR3: CASSLRGYSTEAFF. The CDR3 DNA reads TGTGCCAGCAGTTTGAGGGGCTATTCCACTGAAGCTTTCTTT.